These T cell receptor beta chains were read from a single sample in a study of T cell responses to AZD1222 COVID-19 vaccine. Data came from immunoSEQ multiplex PCR; TCRdb stores just in-frame clones and leaves some out. The repertoire has roughly 25,000 clones, more than 85% of them found once; the top ten carry approximately 7.8%. Specimen: peripheral blood, collected 28 days after the second AZD1222 dose. These receptors all stem from an adult who received the AZD1222 COVID-19 vaccine. Both conserved end residues are part of each CDR3. A D gene is named only where the DNA matches it firmly. Part of the rows lack a size; the others show once, few, many or a class for expanded clones.

CDR3 DNA: TGTGCCAGCGCAAGGGGGCCCACAGGGACCGGGGAGCTGTTTTTT
CDR3 protein: CASARGPTGTGELFF
D gene: TRBD1
J gene: TRBJ2-2
clone size: NA
V gene: TRBV6-5

CDR3 DNA: TGTGCCAGCAGCCAGAACCCCGGGGGCTCTGGAAACACCATATATTTT
CDR3 protein: CASSQNPGGSGNTIYF
D gene: NA
J gene: TRBJ1-3
clone size: NA
V gene: TRBV3-1/TRBV3-2

CDR3 DNA: TGTGCCAGCACAAACAGGGGAGTCGAAGGAAACACCATATATTTT
CDR3 protein: CASTNRGVEGNTIYF
D gene: TRBD1
J gene: TRBJ1-3
clone size: few
V gene: TRBV6-5

CDR3 DNA: TGTGCCAGCAGCCAGGGTTTCAAAATGAAGATGAACACTGAAGCTTTCTTT
CDR3 protein: CASSQGFKMKMNTEAFF
D gene: NA
J gene: TRBJ1-1
clone size: NA
V gene: TRBV3-1/TRBV3-2

CDR3 DNA: TGCGCCAGCAGCTTGGATTCGGAATCCTACGAGCAGTACTTC
CDR3 protein: CASSLDSESYEQYF
D gene: NA
J gene: TRBJ2-7
clone size: NA
V gene: TRBV5-1

CDR3 DNA: TGCGCCAGCAGCCGTCAGGGCGATCAGCCCCAGCATTTT
CDR3 protein: CASSRQGDQPQHF
D gene: NA
J gene: TRBJ1-5
clone size: NA
V gene: TRBV4-1

CDR3 DNA: TGCGCCAGCAGCCAAGAGGCAGCCACTGAAGCTTTCTTT
CDR3 protein: CASSQEAATEAFF
D gene: NA
J gene: TRBJ1-1
clone size: NA
V gene: TRBV4-1

CDR3 DNA: TGTGCCACCAGTGATTCAAGCACAGATACGCAGTATTTT
CDR3 protein: CATSDSSTDTQYF
D gene: NA
J gene: TRBJ2-3
clone size: NA
V gene: TRBV24-1

CDR3 DNA: TGTGCCACCAAGGTGAACACTGAAGCTTTCTTT
CDR3 protein: CATKVNTEAFF
D gene: NA
J gene: TRBJ1-1
clone size: NA
V gene: TRBV4-2

CDR3 DNA: TGCGCCAGCAGCTTGCTGGCTAGCGGAAACACCGGGGAGCTGTTTTTT
CDR3 protein: CASSLLASGNTGELFF
D gene: TRBD2
J gene: TRBJ2-2
clone size: NA
V gene: TRBV5-1

CDR3 DNA: TGTGCCAGCAGTCTACGGACGGACGCCACCTCAGGGCAGTACTTC
CDR3 protein: CASSLRTDATSGQYF
D gene: NA
J gene: TRBJ2-7
clone size: NA
V gene: TRBV6-5

CDR3 DNA: TGCGCCAGCAGCTTGCAGGGACTAGCCACAGATACGCAGTATTTT
CDR3 protein: CASSLQGLATDTQYF
D gene: TRBD2
J gene: TRBJ2-3
clone size: once
V gene: TRBV5-1

CDR3 DNA: TGTGCCAGCAGTCCCCGACGAGAAAACACCGGGGAGCTGTTTTTT
CDR3 protein: CASSPRRENTGELFF
D gene: NA
J gene: TRBJ2-2
clone size: NA
V gene: TRBV6-5

CDR3 DNA: TGTGCCTGGAGGAGAGGCCCAGGGGTTGAGCAGTTCTTC
CDR3 protein: CAWRRGPGVEQFF
D gene: NA
J gene: TRBJ2-1
clone size: NA
V gene: TRBV30

CDR3 DNA: TGTGCCAGCAGTTACTCACGGGGGGCGGACTATGGCTACACCTTC
CDR3 protein: CASSYSRGADYGYTF
D gene: NA
J gene: TRBJ1-2
clone size: NA
V gene: TRBV6-5